These T cell receptor beta chains were read from a single sample in a study of cytomegalovirus exposure and HLA in healthy donors. Profiling relied on immunoSEQ multiplex PCR, and the TCRdb table lists in-frame clones only, not all of them. This table has a few hundred thousand clones, nearly 80% appearing once. Material for sequencing was PBMCs. The receptor set was obtained from a young man in good health and CMV-seronegative. Both conserved end residues are part of each CDR3. The order of the fields is CDR3 DNA, CDR3 protein, clone size, J gene, CDR3 length, D gene, V gene. D genes are given only for firm matches. Not all rows give a size; the values are once, few, many and, for expanded clones, a class.

TGTGCCAGCAGCTTAGTACTAGCGGGGAGCACCGGGGAGCTGTTTTTT | CASSLVLAGSTGELFF | NA | TRBJ2-2 | 16 | TRBD2 | TRBV11-3
TGCGCCAGCAGCTTGGGAACAGGGGCACTTTACAATGAGCAGTTCTTC | CASSLGTGALYNEQFF | NA | TRBJ2-1 | 16 | TRBD1 | TRBV5-1
TGTGCCAGCATCCGCAGGGCAAACACTGAAGCTTTCTTT | CASIRRANTEAFF | NA | TRBJ1-1 | 13 | NA | TRBV2
TGTGCCAGCAGCTCCCAGGGGACCAACAATGAGCAGTTCTTC | CASSSQGTNNEQFF | NA | TRBJ2-1 | 14 | NA | TRBV7-3
TGTGCCAGCAGCTTGGAGTCCGTGGGTGAAAAACTGTTTTTT | CASSLESVGEKLFF | NA | TRBJ1-4 | 14 | NA | TRBV11-3
TGTGCCAGCAGTTACTCGGCGGGGATGAACACCGGGGAGCTGTTTTTT | CASSYSAGMNTGELFF | NA | TRBJ2-2 | 16 | NA | TRBV6-5
TGTGCCAGCAGCTCCGGACAGGGCAATGAAAAACTGTTTTTT | CASSSGQGNEKLFF | NA | TRBJ1-4 | 14 | TRBD1 | TRBV6-6
TGTGCCAGCAGTTTGCGGACAGATAACTATGGCTACACCTTC | CASSLRTDNYGYTF | NA | TRBJ1-2 | 14 | NA | TRBV6-5
TGTGCCAGCAGCTTGACCCTAGCGGGGTTGGAGACCCAGTACTTC | CASSLTLAGLETQYF | NA | TRBJ2-5 | 15 | TRBD2 | TRBV7-2
TGTGCCAGCAGGGAACTAGCGACGGTATACGAGCAGTACTTC | CASRELATVYEQYF | NA | TRBJ2-7 | 14 | TRBD2 | TRBV6-5
TGTGCCACCAGCAGAGTGAGACAGAGCACAGATACGCAGTATTTT | CATSRVRQSTDTQYF | once | TRBJ2-3 | 15 | NA | TRBV15
TGTGCCAGCAGCGTTAGCGGGAGTACTGGGACGGATACGCAGTATTTT | CASSVSGSTGTDTQYF | NA | TRBJ2-3 | 16 | TRBD2 | TRBV7-2
TGCAGCGTTGATGGACAGAAAGCTTTCTTT | CSVDGQKAFF | NA | TRBJ1-1 | 10 | NA | TRBV29-1
TGTGCCAGCAGCCCCTCCCACCAGGGTGAAGCTTTCTTT | CASSPSHQGEAFF | NA | TRBJ1-1 | 13 | NA | TRBV7-9
TGTGCCACTTCGCGGCTAGCGGCTACCAGGAGCTATTTT | CATSRLAATRSYF | NA | TRBJ2-3 | 13 | TRBD2 | TRBV15
TGTGCCAGCAGCCGGACTAGCGGGAGCCCCCACACCCAGTATTTT | CASSRTSGSPHTQYF | once | TRBJ2-3 | 15 | TRBD2 | TRBV28
TGTGCCAGCAGGCCGACAGGGGGCGCCGGGGAGCTGTTTTTT | CASRPTGGAGELFF | NA | TRBJ2-2 | 14 | TRBD1 | TRBV27
TGTGCCAGCAGCTCCTTCGGGGGCACAGATACGCAGTATTTT | CASSSFGGTDTQYF | NA | TRBJ2-3 | 14 | NA | TRBV11-2
TGCGCCAGCAGCCAAGGTTCTAGCGACAATGAGCAGTTCTTC | CASSQGSSDNEQFF | NA | TRBJ2-1 | 14 | NA | TRBV4-3
TGTGCCATCAGTGAGGGTCGGGGCGGGAGGGTTGACATTCAGTACTTC | CAISEGRGGRVDIQYF | NA | TRBJ2-4 | 16 | TRBD2 | TRBV10-3
TGTGCCAGCAGCCCCGAACTAACCGGGGAGCTGTTTTTT | CASSPELTGELFF | once | TRBJ2-2 | 13 | NA | TRBV7-9
TGTGCCAGCAGCCAAGAAACAGGGGGTGACGAAAAACTGTTTTTT | CASSQETGGDEKLFF | few | TRBJ1-4 | 15 | TRBD1 | TRBV4-2
TGCGCCAGCAGCCAAGTTGTTTCTTTTTACGAGCAGTACTTC | CASSQVVSFYEQYF | NA | TRBJ2-7 | 14 | NA | TRBV4-3
TGTGCCTGGAGTGTGAAGGGGGTCGGACTCAACGGCTACACCTTC | CAWSVKGVGLNGYTF | NA | TRBJ1-2 | 15 | NA | TRBV30
TGTGCCTGGATTGTAGCGGGAGGGCTCGATACGCAGTATTTT | CAWIVAGGLDTQYF | NA | TRBJ2-3 | 14 | TRBD2 | TRBV30
TGTGCCAGCAAATCTCTAGCGTCCCCCTACGAGCAGTACTTC | CASKSLASPYEQYF | NA | TRBJ2-7 | 14 | NA | TRBV27
TGTGCCAGCAGCTTAAGGGCAGGGGGCGCGAACACTGAAGCTTTCTTT | CASSLRAGGANTEAFF | NA | TRBJ1-1 | 16 | TRBD1 | TRBV7-3
TGTGCCAGCAGTGCCTACAGGGACGAGCAGTACTTC | CASSAYRDEQYF | NA | TRBJ2-7 | 12 | NA | TRBV6-1
TGTGCCAGCAGTGGGGACACGAATTCACCCCTCCACTTT | CASSGDTNSPLHF | few | TRBJ1-6 | 13 | NA | TRBV27
TGTGCCAGCAGCAAGCCGGTGGAGGGGGCAATAGATACGCAGTATTTT | CASSKPVEGAIDTQYF | NA | TRBJ2-3 | 16 | NA | TRBV21-1
TGTGCCAGCAGTCTGCGCGGGGCCAATGAGCAGTTCTTC | CASSLRGANEQFF | NA | TRBJ2-1 | 13 | NA | TRBV27
TGTGCCAGCAGCCCAAGGACTAGCGATTACGAGCAGTACTTC | CASSPRTSDYEQYF | once | TRBJ2-7 | 14 | TRBD2 | TRBV4-2
TGTGCCAGCAGCTTAGCGAGAGACTCCGTCGATACGCAGTATTTT | CASSLARDSVDTQYF | once | TRBJ2-3 | 15 | NA | TRBV11-3
TGTGCCAGCAGCCAAGTGGTTTTGAGCTACGTTAACACTGAAGCTTTCTTT | CASSQVVLSYVNTEAFF | NA | TRBJ1-1 | 17 | NA | TRBV14
TGCGCCAGCAGCCAGGGGACAGGGACCTACGAGCAGTACTTC | CASSQGTGTYEQYF | NA | TRBJ2-7 | 14 | TRBD1 | TRBV4-1
TGTGCCAGCAGCTCGTGGACAGGGGTAAACACTGAAGCTTTCTTT | CASSSWTGVNTEAFF | once | TRBJ1-1 | 15 | TRBD1 | TRBV5-4
TGTGCCAGTAGTATGAAAGGGGCTAGCGGGTACTCCTACAATGAGCAGTTCTTC | CASSMKGASGYSYNEQFF | NA | TRBJ2-1 | 18 | TRBD2 | TRBV19
TGTGCCAGCAGCTTGACAGGTTTGGATTCACCCCTCCACTTT | CASSLTGLDSPLHF | NA | TRBJ1-6 | 14 | NA | TRBV5-4
TGTGCCAGCACCGAGACAGGGGTGACCGGGGAGCTGTTTTTT | CASTETGVTGELFF | NA | TRBJ2-2 | 14 | TRBD1 | TRBV25-1
TGTGCCACCAACAGCGGGATGGGGAATGAGCAGTTCTTC | CATNSGMGNEQFF | NA | TRBJ2-1 | 13 | TRBD2 | TRBV2
TGCAGCGTTGATGCCGGGGTTGGAACAGATACGCAGTATTTT | CSVDAGVGTDTQYF | NA | TRBJ2-3 | 14 | NA | TRBV29-1
TGTGCCAGTAGTATGATTGGTCAGATTAGCAATCAGCCCCAGCATTTT | CASSMIGQISNQPQHF | once | TRBJ1-5 | 16 | NA | TRBV19
TGTGCCAGTAGTGCCGGACAGGGAGTCGAAGCTTTCTTT | CASSAGQGVEAFF | NA | TRBJ1-1 | 13 | TRBD1 | TRBV19
TGCAGCGTTGGATTAGCGGGGGTTCTAGCCAAAAACATTCAGTACTTC | CSVGLAGVLAKNIQYF | NA | TRBJ2-4 | 16 | TRBD2 | TRBV29-1
TGTGCCATCAGTGAGTCCCACGGGACAGGGGGCTTCGATGAGCAGTTCTTC | CAISESHGTGGFDEQFF | NA | TRBJ2-1 | 17 | TRBD1 | TRBV10-3
TGTGCCAGCAGCTTGGGGCAGAACTATGGCTACACCTTC | CASSLGQNYGYTF | few | TRBJ1-2 | 13 | NA | TRBV5-8
TGTGCCAGCAGCCAAGATCACGGTGATTACACTGAAGCTTTCTTT | CASSQDHGDYTEAFF | NA | TRBJ1-1 | 15 | NA | TRBV14
TGTGCCAGCAGTCTGACCGGGACTAGCGGCTACAATGAGCAGTTCTTC | CASSLTGTSGYNEQFF | NA | TRBJ2-1 | 16 | TRBD2 | TRBV27
TGCAGCGTGACCGGACAGGGTGGAGAAAAACTGTTTTTT | CSVTGQGGEKLFF | NA | TRBJ1-4 | 13 | TRBD1 | TRBV29-1
TGTGCCAGCAGTAGCTGGGGCCTCGCGGCTGCAGATACGCAGTATTTT | CASSSWGLAAADTQYF | NA | TRBJ2-3 | 16 | NA | TRBV5-6
TGTGCCAGCAGCCAGGTTGGGACTCCCAATGAGCAGTTCTTC | CASSQVGTPNEQFF | many | TRBJ2-1 | 14 | NA | TRBV2
TGTGCCAGCAGCCAAGCGGACTTAAGCTCCTACAATGAGCAGTTCTTC | CASSQADLSSYNEQFF | NA | TRBJ2-1 | 16 | NA | TRBV4-2
TGTGCCATCAGGCTAACAGGGGGAGACACTGAAGCTTTCTTT | CAIRLTGGDTEAFF | NA | TRBJ1-1 | 14 | TRBD1 | TRBV10-3
TGTGCCAGCAGCGTCGCTTCCAGCGGCAATGAGCAGTTCTTC | CASSVASSGNEQFF | NA | TRBJ2-1 | 14 | NA | TRBV9
TGCGCCAGCAGCCAAATGACCGGGACTGACTATGCCGAGCAGTACTTC | CASSQMTGTDYAEQYF | NA | TRBJ2-7 | 16 | NA | TRBV4-3